These T cell receptor beta chains were read from a single sample in a study of cytomegalovirus exposure and HLA in healthy donors. Clones were read by immunoSEQ multiplex PCR, and TCRdb kept only the in-frame ones, dropping some. The sample has more than 140,000 clones, around nine tenths seen once. The sample comprised PBMCs. All receptors come from a woman younger than 30 in good health and CMV-seropositive. CDR3s include the opening cysteine and the closing phenylalanine or tryptophan. D genes are given only for firm matches. Size is omitted from some rows. Given values are once, few, many or a class for expanded clones.

>TRBV7-5|TRBJ2-7|NA|NA
CARSQAGQGAYEQYF
TGTGCCAGAAGCCAAGCAGGACAGGGGGCCTACGAGCAGTACTTC
>TRBV10-1|TRBJ2-5|TRBD1|NA
CASSDDSRGETQYF
TGCGCCAGCAGTGACGATTCCAGGGGGGAGACCCAGTACTTC
>TRBV29-1|TRBJ1-2|NA|NA
CSVGTDFYGYTF
TGCAGCGTTGGCACTGATTTCTATGGCTACACCTTC
>TRBV29-1|TRBJ2-5|NA|NA
CSVERAVLAETQYF
TGCAGCGTTGAACGAGCGGTGCTCGCGGAGACCCAGTACTTC
>TRBV30|TRBJ2-6|NA|once
CAWDISGANVLTF
TGTGCCTGGGACATTTCTGGGGCCAACGTCCTGACTTTC
>TRBV6-5|TRBJ2-7|TRBD2|NA
CATLAPNSYEQYF
TGTGCCACACTAGCGCCGAATTCCTACGAGCAGTACTTC
>TRBV10-3|TRBJ1-4|TRBD1|once
CAISDDGGQGTNEKLFF
TGTGCCATCAGTGATGACGGCGGACAGGGCACTAATGAAAAACTGTTTTTT
>TRBV25-1|TRBJ2-5|TRBD1|NA
CASSGIGTGGQETQYF
TGTGCCAGCAGTGGGATAGGGACAGGAGGCCAAGAGACCCAGTACTTC
>TRBV7-9|TRBJ1-2|NA|NA
CASSLREWGYTF
TGTGCCAGCAGCTTACGGGAGTGGGGCTACACCTTC
>TRBV6-5|TRBJ2-1|TRBD1|once
CASSYGTGIDEQFF
TGTGCCAGCAGTTACGGGACAGGGATCGATGAGCAGTTCTTC